This T cell receptor (beta chain) is from a study of vaccination and CD4 T cells after COVID-19. On the study more broadly: Either a CEFX pool, an HIV-1 Nef pool, or no peptide was added to control cultures.

CD4+ T cells that had been cultured provided DNA sequenced with the Oncomine TCR Beta short-read assay. One entry per CDR3 protein, called by TCRdb with MiXCR from the PCR reads. This repertoire shows roughly 20,000 distinct CDR3 sequences, 40% to 55% found once; its top ten account for about 2.9%. Treatment of the sample: roughly ten-day PBMC culture with coronavirus spike peptide pools or control peptides (ViraFEST assay). With regard to this clonotype: The antigen is not known.

Trimming cost V 4 bases and J 11 bases, with 21 bases left between them. The CDR3 consists of 14 residues. Germline V lookup: CDR1 DFQATT, CDR2 SNEGSKA (reference sequence). The sample consisted of CD4+ T cells from blood, cultured in vitro, taken after SARS-CoV-2 vaccination. The chain carries TRBV20-1 and TRBJ1-5; D call uncertain. The TCR originated in a human donor who had recovered from COVID-19. CDR3 coding DNA: TGCAGTGCTAAAAAGGGAGCCGTCTCGGGAGCCCAGCATTTT. It specifies CSAKKGAVSGAQHF.